What follows describes a single T cell receptor (beta chain). The data were taken from a study of spatial heterogeneity in lung cancer. This sample's time point: sample taken at primary tumor resection. TCRs were sequenced from unsorted whole RNA of tumor, nontumor lung or PBMC. One entry per CDR3 protein results from TCRdb running MiXCR on the 5' RACE reads. The data hold about 30,000 distinct CDR3 sequences, with about 8.8% observed a single time. Germline V gives CDR1 MNHEY, CDR2 SMNVEV (reference sequence). CDR3 size: 15 residues. V was trimmed by 0 bases and J by 4 bases, leaving 12 bases between them.

V is TRBV27 and J is TRBJ1-2; D may be TRBD1 (5 bases). This TCR was sampled from a female donor with early-stage non-small cell lung cancer. Sequencing used PBMCs, obtained at surgery. The CDR3 sequence is CASSLSATEFYGYTF. The CDR3 DNA follows: TGTGCCAGCAGTTTATCGGCGACAGAGTTCTATGGCTACACCTTC.